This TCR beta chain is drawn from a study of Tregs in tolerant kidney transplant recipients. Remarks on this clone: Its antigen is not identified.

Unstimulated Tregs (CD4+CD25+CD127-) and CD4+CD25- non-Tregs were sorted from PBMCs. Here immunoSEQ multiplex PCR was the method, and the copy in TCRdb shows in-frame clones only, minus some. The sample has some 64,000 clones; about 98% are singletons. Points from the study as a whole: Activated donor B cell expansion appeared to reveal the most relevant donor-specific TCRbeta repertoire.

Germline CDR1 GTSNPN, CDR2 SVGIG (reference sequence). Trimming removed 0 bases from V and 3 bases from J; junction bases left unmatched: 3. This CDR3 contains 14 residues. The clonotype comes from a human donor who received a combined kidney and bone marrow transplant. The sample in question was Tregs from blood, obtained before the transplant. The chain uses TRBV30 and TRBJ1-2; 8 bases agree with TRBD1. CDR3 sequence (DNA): TGTGCCTGGAGTGTACAGGGGGGATACTATGGCTACACCTTC. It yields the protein CAWSVQGGYYGYTF.